This T cell receptor (beta chain) was captured by sequencing in a study of blood T cell repertoires in COVID-19. Background on the study: COVID-19 samples, acute and convalescent, were from the United States, Italy and Spain. PBMCs, B-cell-depleted T cells, or T cells provided the cDNA or gDNA that made up the material.

Living in roughly 25 US areas, the participants were between about 18 and 100 years of age. Participant-given clinical history determined each cohort assignment. The length of the CDR3 is 15 residues. Per the germline V gene, CDR1 is LGHDT and CDR2 is YNNKEL (reference sequence). V gave up 1 base and J gave up 4 bases, with 13 bases separating them. TCRdb's table, derived via immunoSEQ multiplex PCR, lists solely in-frame clones and lacks some. The table includes approximately 250,000 clones, around 88% detected once. The sequencing input was PBMCs or T cells enriched from blood (not recorded which). This TCR was sampled from a woman in her thirties or forties with acute COVID-19. This rearrangement joins TRBV3-1 (or the pseudogene TRBV3-2) to TRBJ1-1; perhaps TRBD1 as D (6 bases). The CDR3 nucleotides read TGTGCCAGCAGCCAAGCTTTGGGGGCGAGCACTGAAGCTTTCTTT. Protein sequence: CASSQALGASTEAFF.